These 32 T cell receptor beta chains came from one sample sequenced in a study of T cell responses to AZD1222 COVID-19 vaccine. Produced via immunoSEQ multiplex PCR; TCRdb's table is partial and in-frame only. Of around 140,000 clones in the sample, approximately 93% are singletons; the top ten hold more than 10%. The input for sequencing was peripheral blood, taken after recovery from COVID-19. These receptors all stem from an adult who had recovered from COVID-19.

The sample holds one count of this clone. The rearrangement uses TRBV5-6 and TRBJ1-1, with D unclear. Trimming took 3 bases from V and 0 from J, leaving 12 bases between them. CDR3 length: 15 residues. The germline V gene has CDR1 SGHDT and CDR2 YYEEEE. The CDR3 bases are TGTGCCAGCAGCTCTGAGACGGGCATGAACACTGAAGCTTTCTTT. Translated, it gives CASSSETGMNTEAFF.

The V and J genes are TRBV29-1 and TRBJ2-7, with D perhaps matching TRBD1 (5 bases). There are 12 residues in the CDR3. Germline CDR1 SQVTM, CDR2 ANQGSEA. Trimming removed 2 bases at V and 2 bases at J, with 7 bases between. The chain's CDR3 is CSVERGPYEQYF. CDR3 DNA sequence: TGCAGCGTTGAAAGGGGCCCCTACGAGCAGTACTTC.

The chain recombines TRBV6-1 with TRBJ2-5; 7 bases fit TRBD2. This CDR3 is 14 amino acids long. CDR1 is MNHNS, CDR2 SASEGT, per germline. V shed 5 bases, J shed 4 bases, and the junction held 7 bases outside the gene matches. The chain's CDR3 is CASSSPGGRETQYF. CDR3 bases: TGTGCCAGCAGTTCCCCGGGAGGAAGAGAGACCCAGTACTTC.

The chain links TRBV7-9 to TRBJ2-2; no clear D. The germline V gene has CDR1 SEHNR and CDR2 FQNEAQ (reference sequence). The CDR3 totals 17 residues. V gave up 1 base and J gave up 0 bases, with 12 bases separating them. The CDR3 bases are TGTGCCAGCAGCTTAGTAGGTCGACCCTCGAACACCGGGGAGCTGTTTTTT. Protein sequence: CASSLVGRPSNTGELFF.

The rearrangement links TRBV27 to TRBJ1-2, with D maybe TRBD1 (6 bases). Germline V gives CDR1 MNHEY, CDR2 SMNVEV (reference sequence). The germline V and J ends were trimmed by 4 bases and 7 bases, with 19 bases remaining between them. CDR3 length: 15 amino acids. CDR3 coding DNA: TGTGCCAGCAGTTCCTCACAGGGATTTGCTCCTGGCTACACCTTC. Translating it yields CASSSSQGFAPGYTF.

V is TRBV5-1 and J is TRBJ2-5; D gene uncertain. Trimming left V 1 base short and J 2 bases short, with 9 bases between. The CDR3 loop spans 14 amino acids. Germline V CDR1 and CDR2: SGHRS, YFSETQ. The CDR3 region has the DNA TGCGCCAGCAGCTTGACTACCGGACAAGAGACCCAGTACTTC. This translates into CASSLTTGQETQYF.

This clone is a singleton in its sample. This rearrangement joins TRBV5-1 to TRBJ1-6; D is ambiguous. Deletions cut 4 bases from V and 7 bases from J, with 9 bases between. This CDR3 contains 13 residues. CDR1 SGHRS and CDR2 YFSETQ come from the germline V gene. Written as DNA, the CDR3 is TGCGCCAGCAGCAGACGGCTCAATTCACCCCTCCACTTT. Residues: CASSRRLNSPLHF.

As concerns this clone: The sample has other DNA sequences that encode this CDR3 too. The CDR3 reads CASSFRDTQYF. The CDR3 region has the DNA TGTGCCAGCAGTTTTCGTGATACGCAGTATTTT. The chain couples TRBV12-3 or TRBV12-4 to TRBJ2-3; unclear D gene. The CDR3 is made up of 11 amino acids. Trimming took 3 bases from V and 6 from J, leaving 4 bases between them.

V usage is TRBV19 and J usage is TRBJ2-7; D gene ambiguous. Germline V CDR1 and CDR2: LNHDA, SQIVND (reference sequence). With 5 bases removed from V and 2 bases from J, the gap between germline ends came to 10 bases. CDR3 length: 13 residues. In DNA, the CDR3 is TGTGCCAGTAGTTACAGCACAACCTACGAGCAGTACTTC. Its protein product is CASSYSTTYEQYF.

The rearrangement uses TRBV30 and TRBJ1-5; D unresolved. CDR1 GTSNPN and CDR2 SVGIG come from the germline V gene (reference sequence). The CDR3 runs 14 residues. Trimming shortened V by 3 bases and J by 5 bases, and 14 bases separated the two germline ends. The CDR3 reads CAWSLVKSDQPQHF. For the CDR3, the DNA is TGTGCCTGGAGCCTAGTCAAGTCCGATCAGCCCCAGCATTTT.

This clone occurred a few times. The J gene is TRBJ1-5, the V gene TRBV19; TRBD1 matches 7 bases. CDR3 length: 18 residues. Trimming at V came to 5 bases and at J to 5 bases, leaving 18 bases not matched to a gene. Germline loops: CDR1 LNHDA, CDR2 SQIVND (reference sequence). The CDR3 nucleotides are TGTGCCAGTAGTTCGAAGAGGGGAACAGGGGTGGCGGATCAGCCCCAGCATTTT. As protein: CASSSKRGTGVADQPQHF.

The rearrangement joins TRBV6-5 to TRBJ1-1; a possible D gene is TRBD1 (5 bases). This CDR3 spans 13 amino acids. CDR1 and CDR2 from the germline V gene are MNHEY and SVGAGI. V dropped 6 bases and J dropped 1 base, with 9 bases sitting between them. CDR3 nucleotide sequence: TGTGCCAGCAGCCCGGGACCGAACACTGAAGCTTTCTTT. It yields the protein CASSPGPNTEAFF.

The chain uses TRBV3-1 (or the pseudogene TRBV3-2) and TRBJ2-7; D is possibly TRBD1 (6 bases). V lost 1 base, J lost 1 base, and 11 bases lay in between. Germline V gene lookup returns CDR1 LGHDT and CDR2 YNNKEL (reference sequence). This CDR3 is built from 15 residues. The CDR3 DNA reads TGTGCCAGCAGCCAAGTCCGAGGACAGTCCTACGAGCAGTACTTC. The encoded protein is CASSQVRGQSYEQYF.

This rearrangement joins TRBV19 to TRBJ1-2; 12 bases are shared with TRBD1. The junction had 11 bases not matched to a gene; V was cut back by 8 bases and J by 4 bases. Germline CDR1 LNHDA, CDR2 SQIVND (reference sequence). The CDR3 is 16 amino acids. The CDR3 loop reads CASLRDRGRGPYGYTF. The CDR3 DNA reads TGTGCCAGTCTCCGGGACAGGGGGCGCGGGCCCTATGGCTACACCTTC. Drawing the rest from reference TRBV19 and TRBJ1-2, the complete variable domain is DGGITQSPKYLFRKEGQNVTLSCEQNLNHDAMYWYRQDPGQGLRLIYYSQIVNDFQKGDIAEGYSVSREKKESFPLTVTSAQKNPTAFYLCASLRDRGRGPYGYTFGSGTRLTVV.

This chain joins TRBV6-4 and TRBJ2-1, with D possibly being TRBD2 (6 bases). Germline values: CDR1 MRHNA, CDR2 SNTAGT. V was shortened by 3 bases and J by 8 bases, with 20 bases between the two germline ends. The CDR3 runs 16 residues. CDR3 amino acids: CASSELPGLRRDEQFF. The DNA of the CDR3 is TGTGCCAGCAGTGAACTCCCCGGACTACGCCGCGATGAGCAGTTCTTC.

This clone was seen just once. The CDR3 protein is CASSVRGAQRNIQYF. CDR3 in DNA: TGTGCCAGCAGTGTCCGCGGTGCCCAACGAAACATTCAGTACTTC. The chain joins TRBV2 to TRBJ2-4, with D unresolved. CDR1 and CDR2 (germline): SNHLY, FYNNEI. The ends were cut back, 4 bases at V and 6 bases at J, with 16 bases in the middle. The CDR3 loop spans 15 amino acids.

The chain has TRBV5-6 and TRBJ2-7, with 7 bases lining up with TRBD2. The CDR3 spans 13 residues. V lost 3 bases, J lost 6 bases, and 6 bases stayed unmatched. Per the germline V gene, CDR1 is SGHDT and CDR2 is YYEEEE. The CDR3: CASSSLAEVEQYF. In DNA, the CDR3 is TGTGCCAGCAGCTCCCTAGCGGAGGTCGAGCAGTACTTC.

This chain links TRBV10-2 with TRBJ2-3; D gene unclear. CDR1 is WSHSY, CDR2 SAAADI, per germline. Trimming cost V 2 bases and J 5 bases, with 14 bases left between them. The CDR3 has 15 amino acids. CDR3 coding DNA: TGCGCCAGCAGTGAGGCCGTGACCCCAGGAGATACGCAGTATTTT. Protein product: CASSEAVTPGDTQYF.

The chain carries TRBV5-6 and TRBJ1-2, with D uncertain. Germline CDR1 SGHDT, CDR2 YYEEEE. The CDR3 runs 13 residues. Trimming took off 4 bases at V and 2 bases at J, with 9 bases between the two ends. The CDR3 is CASSPRSNYGYTF. The CDR3 nucleotides read TGTGCCAGCAGCCCCAGGAGCAACTATGGCTACACCTTC.

In DNA, the CDR3 is TGCGCCAGCAGCCAAGTCCGTCAGCGGGAGGCGGGCATAGAGCAGTACTTC. Translated, it gives CASSQVRQREAGIEQYF. This chain links TRBV4-1 with TRBJ2-7; 9 bases line up with TRBD2. This CDR3 comprises 17 residues. Germline loops: CDR1 MGHRA, CDR2 YSYEKL. V lost 1 base, J lost 7 bases, and 14 bases stayed unmatched.

This sequence joins TRBV7-9 and TRBJ1-3; TRBD1 might be the D (5 bases). The germline V gene has CDR1 SEHNR and CDR2 FQNEAQ (reference sequence). This CDR3 region has 14 residues. V shed 3 bases and J shed 7 bases, with 13 bases lying between them. The CDR3 coding sequence is TGTGCCAGCAGCTTGCGACAGCCCCGGAACACCATATATTTT. This translates into CASSLRQPRNTIYF.

The J gene is TRBJ2-7, the V gene TRBV18; weak D call: TRBD1 (6 bases). The V gene lost 2 bases and the J gene lost 4 bases, with 9 bases spanning the gap. CDR1 and CDR2 (germline): KGHSH, LQKENI. The CDR3 covers 13 residues. The CDR3 bases are TGTGCCAGCTCACCAAAGCAGGGGTACGAGCAGTACTTC. It translates to CASSPKQGYEQYF.

A few counts support this clone. This chain uses TRBV29-1 with TRBJ2-1; a possible D gene is TRBD2 (5 bases). Per germline, CDR1 SQVTM and CDR2 ANQGSEA. V lost 3 bases to trimming and J lost 6 bases, with 12 bases between them. The CDR3 contains 13 residues. The CDR3 DNA is TGCAGCGTTGATTGGAGCGGCCTCAATGAGCAGTTCTTC. Encoded protein: CSVDWSGLNEQFF.

This chain links TRBV3-1 (or the pseudogene TRBV3-2) with TRBJ1-1; TRBD1 is a possible D gene (6 bases). The CDR3 has 14 amino acids. Germline assignment: CDR1 LGHDT and CDR2 YNNKEL (reference sequence). Trimming cost V 1 base and J 2 bases, with 8 bases left between them. The CDR3 sequence: CASSQGRGNTEAFF. DNA for the CDR3: TGTGCCAGCAGCCAAGGCAGGGGTAACACTGAAGCTTTCTTT.

The chain joins TRBV7-2 to TRBJ2-7; 10 positions match TRBD2. The CDR3 spans 14 residues. Germline V lookup: CDR1 SGHTA, CDR2 FQGNSA. Unmatched junction bases numbered 3, after V lost 5 bases and J lost 2 bases. As DNA, the CDR3 is TGTGCCAGCAGCCGGACTAGCGGACCCTACGAGCAGTACTTC. Amino acids: CASSRTSGPYEQYF.

This chain uses TRBV9 with TRBJ1-6; no clear D. Deletions cut 4 bases from V and 7 bases from J, with 12 bases between. This CDR3 region has 14 residues. CDR1 and CDR2 (germline): SGDLS, YYNGEE. CDR3 bases: TGTGCCAGCAGCCCAGTTGCTCAAAATTCACCCCTCCACTTT. As protein: CASSPVAQNSPLHF.

The chain is built from TRBV18 and TRBJ1-5; the match to TRBD1 covers 8 bases. Germline loops: CDR1 KGHSH, CDR2 LQKENI. V shed 3 bases and J 2 bases; nucleotides not matched to a gene: 12. The CDR3 has 18 residues. The chain's CDR3 is CASSPFRGLQGGNQPQHF. The CDR3 nucleotides are TGTGCCAGCTCACCGTTCAGGGGGCTCCAGGGGGGCAATCAGCCCCAGCATTTT.

The rearrangement uses TRBV28 and TRBJ2-7, with D maybe TRBD1 (5 bases). This CDR3 is 15 amino acids long. The germline V gene has CDR1 MDHEN and CDR2 SYDVKM. Trimming took off 6 bases at V and 3 bases at J, with 18 bases between the two ends. The CDR3 DNA is TGTGCCAGCAGCTCCCCTGTGCCCCAGGGCTACGAGCAGTACTTC. It codes for CASSSPVPQGYEQYF. The entire variable domain, with the rest obtained from reference TRBV28 and TRBJ2-7, is as follows: DVKVTQSSRYLVKRTGEKVFLECVQDMDHENMFWYRQDPGLGLRLIYFSYDVKMKEKGDIPEGYSVSREKKERFSLILESASTNQTSMYLCASSSPVPQGYEQYFGPGTRLTVT.

CDR3 sequence (DNA): TGTGCCAGCAGCCACACCCATAGGACAGGGGAAGATGGCTACACCTTC. Protein product: CASSHTHRTGEDGYTF. The V call is TRBV14, the J call TRBJ1-2; 9 bases agree with TRBD1. The germline gives CDR1 SGHDN, CDR2 FVKESK. The CDR3 runs to 16 residues. V shed 3 bases, J shed 6 bases, and the junction held 11 bases outside the gene matches.

The chain has TRBV24-1 and TRBJ2-3; D unclear. This CDR3 is 11 amino acids long. From germline, CDR1 is KGHDR and CDR2 SFDVKD. Trimming pared 10 bases from V and 5 bases from J, leaving 9 bases between. The CDR3 region is CATGAGDTQYF. The CDR3 DNA follows: TGTGCCACTGGAGCTGGAGATACGCAGTATTTT.

The rearrangement links TRBV5-1 to TRBJ1-2; 9 bases agree with TRBD1. CDR3 length: 15 residues. CDR1 is SGHRS, CDR2 YFSETQ, per germline. Losses at the gene ends were 5 bases for V and 8 bases for J; bases not matched to a gene: 13. DNA of the CDR3: TGCGCCAGCAGTTATGGAAGACAGGGGGTTCGCGGCTACACCTTC. Protein sequence: CASSYGRQGVRGYTF.

This clone has a single count. This sequence joins TRBV10-3 and TRBJ2-7; 8 nucleotides agree with TRBD1. CDR1 is ENHRY and CDR2 is SYGVKD in the germline V gene. After removal of 0 bases from V and 6 bases from J, the junction contained 10 bases not matched to a gene. The CDR3 is 16 amino acids. The CDR3 DNA follows: TGTGCCATCAGTGAGTCGACCGGACAGGGACGGACCGAGCAGTACTTC. Protein sequence: CAISESTGQGRTEQYF.